Listed below are T cell receptor beta chains from one sample, sequenced in a study of blood T cell repertoires in COVID-19. Clones were sequenced by immunoSEQ multiplex PCR, and TCRdb holds only the in-frame ones, with some missing. This table has just over 300,000 clones, 87% appearing once. Input material: PBMCs or T cells enriched from blood (not recorded which). These receptors all come from a woman between 18 and 30 years old who had recovered from COVID-19. Each CDR3 is given with its conserved first and last residue. D genes are given only for firm matches. Where a row states a size, it is once, few, many or the class of an expanded clone; other rows omit it.

CDR3 DNA	CDR3 protein	CDR3 length	V gene	J gene	clone size	D gene
TGTGCCAGCAGGAAACAGGGTGTGTGGTACGAGCAGTACTTC	CASRKQGVWYEQYF	14	TRBV28	TRBJ2-7	NA	NA
TGTGCCAGCAGTTGGACTAGCGGAGGGAGATACAATGAGCAGTTCTTC	CASSWTSGGRYNEQFF	16	TRBV27	TRBJ2-1	NA	TRBD2
TGTGCCAGCAGTTTTACTAAAGGCTACACCTTC	CASSFTKGYTF	11	TRBV28	TRBJ1-2	NA	NA
TGCGCCAGCAACTCGGGAGCGACTAACTATGGCTACACCTTC	CASNSGATNYGYTF	14	TRBV5-1	TRBJ1-2	NA	NA
TGTGCCAGCAGCTTCACCTCCGGACAGGGATCCATCTACGAGCAGTACTTC	CASSFTSGQGSIYEQYF	17	TRBV7-2	TRBJ2-7	NA	TRBD1
TGTGCCAGCAGGGGGGGAGATGGGGAGCAGTACTTC	CASRGGDGEQYF	12	TRBV12-3/TRBV12-4	TRBJ2-7	NA	NA
TGTGCCAGCAGCTCTGGGGCGTCAATGAACACTGAAGCTTTCTTT	CASSSGASMNTEAFF	15	TRBV28	TRBJ1-1	NA	NA
TGCGCCAGCAGCTTGGGGGACAGCTACTCTGGAAACACCATATATTTT	CASSLGDSYSGNTIYF	16	TRBV5-1	TRBJ1-3	NA	TRBD1
TGCGCCAGCAGCCAAGAGGCTAGCGCCGCAGATACGCAGTATTTT	CASSQEASAADTQYF	15	TRBV4-1	TRBJ2-3	NA	NA
TGTGCCACCAGTTTTGCGAGTAACTATGGCTACACCTTC	CATSFASNYGYTF	13	TRBV24-1	TRBJ1-2	NA	NA
TGTGCCAGCAGCTCTATACAGGATTGGGACACTGAAGCTTTCTTT	CASSSIQDWDTEAFF	15	TRBV7-7	TRBJ1-1	NA	NA
TGCAGTGCTAGGCCCGGGAACACCATATATTTT	CSARPGNTIYF	11	TRBV20-1	TRBJ1-3	NA	NA
TGTGCCAGTGAGAGAGAGACCCAGTACTTC	CASERETQYF	10	TRBV2	TRBJ2-5	NA	NA
TGTGCCAGCAGCGTAGAGGCTGTAGACGGAGCGGATACGCAGTATTTT	CASSVEAVDGADTQYF	16	TRBV9	TRBJ2-3	NA	NA
TGTGCCAGCACCGGCAGGGGTTTAACTTTCTTT	CASTGRGLTFF	11	TRBV27	TRBJ1-1	once	NA
TGCAGCGTTGACGGGACTAGCGGGCCTAATGAGCAGTTCTTC	CSVDGTSGPNEQFF	14	TRBV29-1	TRBJ2-1	NA	TRBD2
TGCGCCAGCAGCCAAGATCATGGAGTTCGATCCCTCCACTTT	CASSQDHGVRSLHF	14	TRBV4-1	TRBJ1-6	NA	NA
TGTGCCAGCAGCTTGAGGGTTCGGGGACTAGCGGTACAAGAGACCCAGTACTTC	CASSLRVRGLAVQETQYF	18	TRBV7-2	TRBJ2-5	NA	TRBD2
TGTGCCAGCAGCGCGATAGCGGGGGTCTCCTACAATGAGCAGTTCTTC	CASSAIAGVSYNEQFF	16	TRBV7-6	TRBJ2-1	NA	TRBD2
TGTGCCAGCAGGGCCGGGACAGCGAACTATGGCTACACCTTC	CASRAGTANYGYTF	14	TRBV28	TRBJ1-2	once	TRBD1
TGTGCCACCTCTATTGGGGCAGAGACCCAGTACTTC	CATSIGAETQYF	12	TRBV2	TRBJ2-5	NA	NA
TGTGCCAGCAGCTTAGAAGGGGGCGGTCCCTCCTACGAGCAGTACTTC	CASSLEGGGPSYEQYF	16	TRBV7-3	TRBJ2-7	NA	TRBD1
TGTGCCAGCAGTGAAGGGTACGGCGGGGGGGCCGGAGATACGCAGTATTTT	CASSEGYGGGAGDTQYF	17	TRBV2	TRBJ2-3	NA	TRBD2
TGTGCCAGCAGCTTATCCGGGACAAGCGTCACTGAGCAGTACTTC	CASSLSGTSVTEQYF	15	TRBV11-2	TRBJ2-7	NA	NA
TGTGCCAGCAGTCCGATTAGGGGACAGGGGGCGCGTAGAGCTTTCTTT	CASSPIRGQGARRAFF	16	TRBV2	TRBJ1-1	few	TRBD1
TGTGCCAGCAGCCGGGGATCAGGAATAGCCAAAAACATTCAGTACTTC	CASSRGSGIAKNIQYF	16	TRBV5-4	TRBJ2-4	once	NA
TGTGCCAGCAGCTTATTTGGTGACAGGGTGCTCCACTTT	CASSLFGDRVLHF	13	TRBV11-2	TRBJ1-6	NA	TRBD1
TGTGCCAGCAGCCAGGGAAGGGGTGGCTATGGCTACACCTTC	CASSQGRGGYGYTF	14	TRBV7-2	TRBJ1-2	NA	NA
TGTGCCAGCAGCCCACTGACTAGCGGGAGGGACACAGATACGCAGTATTTT	CASSPLTSGRDTDTQYF	17	TRBV9	TRBJ2-3	NA	TRBD2
TGCGCCAGCAGCTTGGACCCCGCGGGAAGCTCCTACAATGAGCAGTTCTTC	CASSLDPAGSSYNEQFF	17	TRBV5-1	TRBJ2-1	once	NA
TGTGCCAGCAGCCCGGACAGGGCGTCGGGGAACACTGAAGCTTTCTTT	CASSPDRASGNTEAFF	16	TRBV4-2	TRBJ1-1	NA	TRBD1
TGCAGCGTTCGGGAGGGTGGAGACACTGAAGCTTTCTTT	CSVREGGDTEAFF	13	TRBV29-1	TRBJ1-1	NA	NA
TGTGCCAGCAGTGTAGCGGGGGGGCCAAGAGATACGCAGTATTTT	CASSVAGGPRDTQYF	15	TRBV28	TRBJ2-3	NA	TRBD2
TGCGCCAGCAGCCAAGACCCCAGGTTCACTGAAGCTTTCTTT	CASSQDPRFTEAFF	14	TRBV4-3	TRBJ1-1	NA	NA
TGTGCCAGCACTCCCCCTAATGGGGCAGGGGGTTTCGGAGGCTACACCTTC	CASTPPNGAGGFGGYTF	17	TRBV28	TRBJ1-2	once	TRBD1
TGTGCCAGCAGTTTATACAACAGATGGAATGAAAAACTGTTTTTT	CASSLYNRWNEKLFF	15	TRBV28	TRBJ1-4	NA	NA
TGTGCCAGCTCACCCCTAGCGGGACCTTACAATGAGCAGTTCTTC	CASSPLAGPYNEQFF	15	TRBV18	TRBJ2-1	NA	TRBD2
TGTGCCAGCAGCCCCGCCGGAGACAATGAGCAGTTCTTC	CASSPAGDNEQFF	13	TRBV7-3	TRBJ2-1	NA	NA
TGTGCCTGGACGACAGGGGACTCTGGAAACACCATATATTTT	CAWTTGDSGNTIYF	14	TRBV30	TRBJ1-3	NA	TRBD1
TGTGCCAGCAGTTACGTAAGGGGTTCCTACGAGCAGTACTTC	CASSYVRGSYEQYF	14	TRBV6-6	TRBJ2-7	few	NA
TGTGCCAGCAGTTCCGGAACAGGGGTGCGGAGTGGACTGTTTTTT	CASSSGTGVRSGLFF	15	TRBV27	TRBJ1-4	NA	TRBD1
TGTGCCAGCAGTAAACCCCCGGGACAGGATAATTCACCCCTCCACTTT	CASSKPPGQDNSPLHF	16	TRBV6-6	TRBJ1-6	NA	TRBD1
TGTGCCAGCAGCCTTAGCACGTACGAGCAGTACTTC	CASSLSTYEQYF	12	TRBV28	TRBJ2-7	NA	NA
TGTGCCAGCAAACAGAAGACGGCTTATGGCTACACCTTC	CASKQKTAYGYTF	13	TRBV27	TRBJ1-2	NA	NA
TGTGCCAGCAGCCCGGTTCCTAACTATGGCTACACCTTC	CASSPVPNYGYTF	13	TRBV7-3	TRBJ1-2	NA	NA
TGTGCCAGCAGTGGACAGGGGAACACCGGGGAGCTGTTTTTT	CASSGQGNTGELFF	14	TRBV6-4	TRBJ2-2	NA	TRBD1
TGTGCCAGCAGTTACTCAGAGTTCCGGACAGCAACCGGGGAGCTGTTTTTT	CASSYSEFRTATGELFF	17	TRBV6-2/TRBV6-3	TRBJ2-2	NA	NA
TGTGCCAGCAGCCAAGAGAACAGGATCTACAATGAGCAGTTCTTC	CASSQENRIYNEQFF	15	TRBV4-2	TRBJ2-1	once	NA
TGTGCCAGCAGTTACTCGTATGAGGATATTACTTCACCCCTCCACTTT	CASSYSYEDITSPLHF	16	TRBV6-5	TRBJ1-6	NA	NA
TGTGCCAGCTCACCAAGGGGCGGGGCGGACACCGGGGAGCTGTTTTTT	CASSPRGGADTGELFF	16	TRBV18	TRBJ2-2	NA	NA
TGTGCCAGCAGTTACCGACCTTTTGGGAGTGGAAACACCATATATTTT	CASSYRPFGSGNTIYF	16	TRBV6-5	TRBJ1-3	once	NA
TGCGCCAGCAGCTTGGTTCCGGGACTAGCCAACTACGAGCAGTACTTC	CASSLVPGLANYEQYF	16	TRBV5-1	TRBJ2-7	NA	TRBD2
TGTGCCAGCAGCGAGGCGGCTAGCGGATCAGATACGCAGTATTTT	CASSEAASGSDTQYF	15	TRBV9	TRBJ2-3	NA	TRBD2
TGCGCCAGGATGGCAGGGGCCTCCTACAATGAGCAGTTCTTC	CARMAGASYNEQFF	14	TRBV23-1	TRBJ2-1	NA	NA
TGTGCCAGTAGACAGGTGAACACTGAAGCTTTCTTT	CASRQVNTEAFF	12	TRBV19	TRBJ1-1	NA	NA
TGTGCCAGCAGCTTGCCTAGCGGGGGGATGAACACCGGGGAGCTGTTTTTT	CASSLPSGGMNTGELFF	17	TRBV5-5	TRBJ2-2	NA	TRBD2